A single sample gave rise to the 29 T cell receptor beta chains below, sequenced in a study of control samples from healthy donors and cancer patients (dated by TCRdb to 2018 to 2020). The library was made by the immunoSEQ multiplex PCR assay. This is the immuneACCESS table as TCRdb keeps it, with only in-frame sequences that have V and J called. A part of the clones is gone; compared with another copy, unresolved V genes explain less than half, and the rest is unexplained. The sample yields 95,000 to 150,000 clones; roughly 90% were counted once. The ten top clones hold approximately 7.8% of the sample. Source material: blood. The receptor source for this set is a woman between 18 and 29 years old in good health.

The chain joins TRBV19 to TRBJ2-5; 7 nucleotides align to TRBD1. The CDR3 totals 15 residues. Germline V gene sequence: CDR1 LNHDA, CDR2 SQIVND (reference sequence). V trimming: 5 bases; J trimming: 4 bases; junction bases outside the gene matches: 10. CDR3 sequence: CASSPGTVSLETQYF. In DNA, the CDR3 is TGTGCCAGTAGTCCCGGGACAGTTTCTCTAGAGACCCAGTACTTC.

This clone showed up just once. V gene TRBV7-2 combines with J gene TRBJ1-1, with TRBD1 as a possible D gene (6 bases). CDR3 length: 13 amino acids. Germline-derived CDR1 and CDR2 are SGHTA and FQGNSA. The V gene lost 1 base and the J gene lost 8 bases, with 11 bases spanning the gap. The CDR3 DNA follows: TGTGCCAGCAGCTTAGTGGGGGGGGCCGAAGCTTTCTTT. Translation: CASSLVGGAEAFF.

The J gene is TRBJ2-2, the V gene TRBV21-1. TRBV21-1 is classified as a pseudogene. This CDR3 is 18 amino acids long. The CDR3 sequence: CASRNFPRQVGNTGELFF. DNA for the CDR3: TGTGCCAGCAGAAACTTTCCTAGGCAGGTAGGTAACACCGGGGAGCTGTTTTTT.

The rearrangement joins TRBV6-2 or TRBV6-3 to TRBJ1-1; possibly TRBD1 for D (5 bases). The germline V and J ends were trimmed by 2 bases and 0 bases, with 7 bases remaining between them. CDR3 length: 14 residues. Germline V gene lookup returns CDR1 MNHEY and CDR2 SVGEGT. CDR3 DNA: TGTGCCAGCAGTTACACAGGTATGAACACTGAAGCTTTCTTT. Translated, it gives CASSYTGMNTEAFF.

The chain couples TRBV28 to TRBJ2-2, with D tentatively TRBD1 (7 bases). The V gene's germline CDR1 is MDHEN and CDR2 SYDVKM. Trimming left V 8 bases short and J 4 bases short, with 14 bases between. CDR3 size: 14 residues. DNA of the CDR3: TGTGCCAGCCGACTAGGGGGCAGCACCGGGGAGCTGTTTTTT. This sequence encodes CASRLGGSTGELFF.

This chain joins TRBV10-1 and TRBJ2-1; no firm D call. This CDR3 spans 12 amino acids. With 3 bases removed from V and 5 bases from J, the gap between germline ends came to 5 bases. Looked up from germline, CDR1 is WNHNN and CDR2 is SYGVQD (reference sequence). CDR3 protein: CASSDYNNEQFF. The CDR3 region has the DNA TGCGCCAGCAGTGACTATAACAATGAGCAGTTCTTC.

The chain is built from TRBV19 and TRBJ2-7; 7 bases fit TRBD2. With 1 base clipped from V and 3 bases from J, the junction kept 6 bases outside the gene matches. Germline-derived CDR1 and CDR2 are LNHDA and SQIVND (reference sequence). The length of the CDR3 is 15 residues. Written as DNA, the CDR3 is TGTGCCAGTAGTATAGCCGGGGGGAGCCTCTACGAGCAGTACTTC. It codes for CASSIAGGSLYEQYF.

This clone appeared once. The chain uses TRBV7-3 and TRBJ2-6; 10 bases are a match to TRBD2. This CDR3 has 17 amino acids. V lost 4 bases, J lost 0 bases, and 3 bases stayed unmatched. Germline V lookup: CDR1 SGHTA, CDR2 FQGTGA. The CDR3 spells CASSYPSGSSGANVLTF. The CDR3 region has the DNA TGTGCCAGCAGCTACCCTAGCGGGAGCTCTGGGGCCAACGTCCTGACTTTC.

The chain is built from TRBV7-3 and TRBJ2-3; D is tentatively TRBD1 or TRBD2 (5 bases each). V lost 5 bases and J lost 3, with 15 bases in between. Germline V gene sequence: CDR1 SGHTA, CDR2 FQGTGA. The CDR3 is 15 amino acids. The CDR3 loop reads CASSPKGRGTDTQYF. Written as DNA, the CDR3 is TGTGCCAGCAGCCCCAAGGGACGGGGAACAGATACGCAGTATTTT.

The chain is built from TRBV24-1 and TRBJ1-1; D remains ambiguous. The CDR3 has 14 residues. From germline, CDR1 is KGHDR and CDR2 SFDVKD. Trimming pared 5 bases from V and 1 base from J, leaving 10 bases between. CDR3 residues: CATSVRGGNTEAFF. CDR3 nucleotide sequence: TGTGCCACCAGTGTTCGGGGTGGGAACACTGAAGCTTTCTTT.

The V call is TRBV3-1 (or the pseudogene TRBV3-2), the J call TRBJ2-7; 10 bases are shared with TRBD1. Trimming took 3 bases from V and 5 from J; bases not matched to a gene: 10. Germline values: CDR1 LGHDT, CDR2 YNNKEL (reference sequence). The CDR3 runs to 16 residues. CDR3 residues: CASSQNRDRGFNEQYF. DNA of the CDR3: TGTGCCAGCAGCCAGAACCGGGACAGGGGTTTCAACGAGCAGTACTTC.

The chain links TRBV27 to TRBJ1-1; D is uncertain. Trimming took off 6 bases at V and 4 bases at J, with 21 bases between the two ends. CDR1 and CDR2 (germline): MNHEY, SMNVEV (reference sequence). The CDR3 is 16 residues long. The CDR3 spells CASRRGGTPISTEAFF. For the CDR3, the DNA is TGTGCCAGCAGGCGGGGAGGAACACCGATCAGCACTGAAGCTTTCTTT.

The J gene is TRBJ2-1, the V gene TRBV3-1 (or the pseudogene TRBV3-2); the D is unclear. From germline, CDR1 is LGHDT and CDR2 YNNKEL (reference sequence). This CDR3 contains 13 residues. Between the trimmed V and J ends, which lost 4 bases and 3 bases, there was a span of 7 bases. CDR3 amino acids: CASSRDFYNEQFF. The CDR3, as DNA: TGTGCCAGCAGCCGAGATTTCTACAATGAGCAGTTCTTC.

The gene calls are TRBV30 and TRBJ1-2; 8 nucleotides align to TRBD1. This CDR3 comprises 16 residues. Trimming removed 2 bases from V and 6 bases from J; junction bases left unmatched: 14. Per the germline V gene, CDR1 is GTSNPN and CDR2 is SVGIG (reference sequence). The CDR3 spells CAWSTVLGQGGHGYTF. The CDR3 DNA follows: TGTGCCTGGAGTACCGTCCTAGGACAGGGAGGACATGGCTACACCTTC.

This sequence joins TRBV3-1 (or the pseudogene TRBV3-2) and TRBJ1-5; D is unclear. The CDR3 is made up of 13 amino acids. In germline, CDR1 is LGHDT, CDR2 YNNKEL (reference sequence). V was trimmed by 3 bases and J by 1 base, leaving 4 bases between them. The CDR3 loop reads CASSQGSNQPQHF. CDR3 DNA: TGTGCCAGCAGCCAGGGCAGCAATCAGCCCCAGCATTTT.

V is TRBV5-6 and J is TRBJ2-5, with D perhaps assigned TRBD1 or TRBD2 (5 bases each). Per germline, CDR1 SGHDT and CDR2 YYEEEE. V gave up 4 bases and J gave up 1 base, with 14 bases separating them. This CDR3 has 15 residues. The CDR3 loop is CASSGTHPSQETQYF. The CDR3 bases are TGTGCCAGCAGCGGGACCCACCCCTCCCAAGAGACCCAGTACTTC. The variable domain in full, completed from reference TRBV5-6 and TRBJ2-5, reads DAGVTQSPTHLIKTRGQQVTLRCSPKSGHDTVSWYQQALGQGPQFIFQYYEEEERQRGNFPDRFSGHQFPNYSSELNVNALLLGDSALYLCASSGTHPSQETQYFGPGTRLLVL.

The V and J genes are TRBV7-2 and TRBJ1-2; D gene uncertain. The germline CDR1 and CDR2 sequences are SGHTA and FQGNSA. V lost 1 base, J lost 2 bases, and 8 bases lay in between. CDR3 size: 14 residues. CDR3: CASSLVAANYGYTF. The CDR3 region has the DNA TGTGCCAGCAGCTTAGTGGCAGCCAACTATGGCTACACCTTC.

This chain links TRBV3-1 (or the pseudogene TRBV3-2) with TRBJ2-7, with D hard to call. The CDR3 length is 15 residues. Trimming took off 2 bases at V and 3 bases at J, with 14 bases between the two ends. The V gene's germline CDR1 is LGHDT and CDR2 YNNKEL (reference sequence). The CDR3 is CASSQSWKGHYEQYF. CDR3 sequence (DNA): TGTGCCAGCAGCCAAAGTTGGAAGGGCCACTACGAGCAGTACTTC.

The V call is TRBV9, the J call TRBJ2-1, with 7 positions matching TRBD2. The junction had 8 bases not matched to a gene; V was cut back by 5 bases and J by 6 bases. Germline V gene sequence: CDR1 SGDLS, CDR2 YYNGEE. The CDR3 spans 14 residues. CDR3 nucleotide sequence: TGTGCCAGCAGTAGACTAGCTTTCGTCAATGAGCAGTTCTTC. As protein: CASSRLAFVNEQFF.

This chain joins TRBV28 and TRBJ1-1; 8 bases fit TRBD1. The CDR3 is 15 amino acids. Germline V lookup: CDR1 MDHEN, CDR2 SYDVKM. The J segment lost 4 bases and the V segment lost 2 bases, leaving 6 bases of the junction unmatched. CDR3 nucleotides: TGTGCCAGCAGTTTACCCGGGACAGGCGGCACTGAAGCTTTCTTT. It translates to CASSLPGTGGTEAFF.

V and J are TRBV5-1 and TRBJ2-3, with 14 bases aligning to TRBD2. The V gene end was trimmed by 2 bases and the J gene end by 2 bases; junction bases not matched to a gene: 7. Germline CDR1 is SGHRS and CDR2 is YFSETQ. The CDR3 has 18 residues. The CDR3 coding sequence is TGCGCCAGCAGCTTCGGGACTAGCGGGAGTGGGTTCACAGATACGCAGTATTTT. Amino acids: CASSFGTSGSGFTDTQYF.

About this clone: Different DNA sequences within this sample yield the same CDR3. The chain couples TRBV18 to TRBJ1-1; D possibly corresponds to TRBD1 (5 bases). This CDR3 comprises 13 residues. Trimming pared 3 bases from V and 1 base from J, leaving 6 bases between. Germline V gene lookup returns CDR1 KGHSH and CDR2 LQKENI. The CDR3 region has the DNA TGTGCCAGCTCACCTCAGGGGAACACTGAAGCTTTCTTT. It translates to CASSPQGNTEAFF.

This chain uses TRBV10-2 with TRBJ2-3, with 12 bases lining up with TRBD1. There are 15 residues in the CDR3. Per germline, CDR1 WSHSY and CDR2 SAAADI. V lost 5 bases and J lost 5; bases outside the gene matches: 5. The CDR3, as DNA: TGCGCCAGCAGTCTGGGACAGGGGGCGGGAGATACGCAGTATTTT. Its protein is CASSLGQGAGDTQYF.

The rearrangement uses TRBV29-1 and TRBJ1-5; D unclear. Germline CDR1 reads SQVTM; CDR2 reads ANQGSEA. The CDR3 is 13 amino acids. V gave up 1 base and J gave up 3 bases, with 7 bases separating them. The CDR3, as DNA: TGCAGCGTTGAAGGCCAGTTCAATCAGCCCCAGCATTTT. Residues: CSVEGQFNQPQHF.

This clone appeared a single time. The V gene is TRBV7-9, the J gene TRBJ2-2, with 7 bases lining up with TRBD1. J was trimmed by 7 bases and V by 1 base; bases with no gene match: 6. Germline-derived CDR1 and CDR2 are SEHNR and FQNEAQ (reference sequence). The CDR3 extends over 15 amino acids. The CDR3 is CASSLGGGRVGELFF. CDR3 nucleotides: TGTGCCAGCAGCTTAGGAGGGGGCCGCGTCGGGGAGCTGTTTTTT.

The V and J genes are TRBV18 and TRBJ2-7; unclear D gene. V gave up 2 bases and J gave up 4 bases, with 9 bases separating them. The CDR3 has 13 residues. The germline gives CDR1 KGHSH, CDR2 LQKENI. This CDR3 is CASSPGMGYEQYF. CDR3 nucleotides: TGTGCCAGCTCACCAGGGATGGGTTACGAGCAGTACTTC.

V usage is TRBV20-1 and J usage is TRBJ2-5, with D uncertain. Germline-derived CDR1 and CDR2 are DFQATT and SNEGSKA (reference sequence). Trimming cost V 6 bases and J 4 bases, with 9 bases left between them. There are 11 residues in the CDR3. The CDR3 protein is CSALTRETQYF. For the CDR3, the DNA is TGCAGTGCCTTAACCAGAGAGACCCAGTACTTC.

J is TRBJ1-6 and V is TRBV5-6; 9 nucleotides align to TRBD1. J gave up 8 bases and V 3 bases, and 9 bases lay outside the gene matches. Germline CDR1 SGHDT, CDR2 YYEEEE. CDR3 length: 16 residues. In DNA form, the CDR3 reads TGTGCCAGCAGCTCCGGGACAGGGAAGGGAGATTCACCCCTCCACTTT. Its translation: CASSSGTGKGDSPLHF.

This clone was counted only a few times. The chain carries TRBV5-1 and TRBJ2-6; D gene ambiguous. Germline-derived CDR1 and CDR2 are SGHRS and YFSETQ. CDR3 size: 17 residues. V shed 5 bases and J shed 3 bases, with 18 bases lying between them. The CDR3 bases are TGCGCCAGCAGGAGTGCCCCCTCTCTGTTTGGGGCCAACGTCCTGACTTTC. Protein: CASRSAPSLFGANVLTF.